Listed below are T cell receptor beta chains from one sample, sequenced in a study of T cell changes during pregnancy in multiple sclerosis. Method: immunoSEQ multiplex PCR; TCRdb's copy keeps in-frame clones and lacks some. In the table there are 25,000 to 35,000 clones, approximately 81% of which are singletons. The sample was CD8+ T cells from peripheral blood mononuclear cells, taken after pregnancy. The receptor set was obtained from a female donor with multiple sclerosis, enrolled in a pregnancy study. CDR3s leave out the opening cysteine and the closing phenylalanine or tryptophan. The D gene is left open where the match is weak.

>.|TRBV7-9|TRBJ2-7
ASSMDTNSYEQY
>.|TRBV18|TRBJ2-1
ASSPGPEQF
>.|TRBV7-3|TRBJ1-1
ASSLLRNTEAF
>.|TRBV13|TRBJ1-2
ASSLGPEWGVHDGYT
>TRBD1|TRBV5-5|TRBJ1-2
ASSLAGGVYGYT
>.|TRBV19|TRBJ2-1
ASSIWSSLGEQF
>.|TRBV6-1|TRBJ1-4
ASSRRDRGNEKLF
>.|TRBV19|TRBJ1-2
ASIEQGYGYT
>.|TRBV6-1|TRBJ1-3
ASSEYPGSGNTIY
>TRBD2|TRBV19|TRBJ2-5
ASRGGGQETQY
>.|TRBV11-2|TRBJ1-3
ASSLARAFPSNRNTIY
>.|TRBV13|TRBJ2-7
ASSPTTGNLREQY
>.|TRBV4-1|TRBJ1-5
ASSQGGNQPQH
>TRBD1|TRBV30|TRBJ1-2
AWSAREGGPRGYT
>TRBD2|TRBV4-2|TRBJ2-7
ASSQDGSGGAYEQY
>.|TRBV27|TRBJ1-1
ASTSRGWTEAF
>TRBD1|TRBV11-2|TRBJ2-7
ASSFLPGQDFSYEQY
>TRBD1|TRBV7-8|TRBJ1-2
ASSLGPPQGAGGGYT
>TRBD2|TRBV6-1|TRBJ2-1
ASSKTSGDYNEQF
>.|TRBV14|TRBJ2-1
ASSQLQHNEQF
>.|TRBV5-1|TRBJ2-1
ASSFEPNYNEQF
>.|TRBV4-1|TRBJ1-2
ASSFLTGQTYGYT
>TRBD2|TRBV9|TRBJ2-2
ASSVERLARTGELF
>.|TRBV10-1|TRBJ2-7
ASSPDSSYEQY
>.|TRBV11-3|TRBJ2-7
ASSVQGTEQY
>TRBD1|TRBV14|TRBJ2-3
ASSLLGQGNADTQY
>.|TRBV6-5|TRBJ1-6
ASSYSYLSPLH
>TRBD1|TRBV5-6|TRBJ1-1
ASSWTGWTEAF
>.|TRBV6-6|TRBJ2-5
ASRLQGSVETQY
>.|TRBV4-3|TRBJ1-1
ASSPLTDYLAEAF
>.|TRBV27|TRBJ2-1
ASQGSFFNEQF
>TRBD2|TRBV5-1|TRBJ2-7
ASSLRGGPYEQY